This paragraph reports one TCR beta chain. Antigen unknown. The data stem from a study of T cell repertoires in cytomegalovirus infection. In the study overall: From public TCR beta signatures came an indication of both CMV infection and matching HLA type. Study results and limitations: Ex vivo, HLA-C-restricted CMV-specific TCR beta clonotypes prevailed over the rest of the response. People with CMV and the relevant HLA were identified by cumulative public TCR beta family frequency.

TCRdb reanalysed the reads using MiXCR and keeps one entry per CDR3 protein. Of 450,000 to 550,000 distinct CDR3 sequences in the sample, approximately 15% were seen once. This CDR3 comprises 14 residues. The V gene lost 5 bases and the J gene lost 3 bases, with 11 bases spanning the gap. Germline CDR1 and CDR2: MNHEY and SVGAGI. This TCR was recovered from a human donor in good health (CMV status not recorded). Some clones in this sample may be carry-over from other donors' samples. Sequences were obtained from CD8+ T cells from PBMCs. The V gene is TRBV6-5, the J gene TRBJ2-4; D assignment may be TRBD1 or TRBD2 (5 bases each). The CDR3 nucleotides read TGTGCCAGCAGTAATCCGGGACGCAAAAACATTCAGTACTTC. This encodes CASSNPGRKNIQYF.